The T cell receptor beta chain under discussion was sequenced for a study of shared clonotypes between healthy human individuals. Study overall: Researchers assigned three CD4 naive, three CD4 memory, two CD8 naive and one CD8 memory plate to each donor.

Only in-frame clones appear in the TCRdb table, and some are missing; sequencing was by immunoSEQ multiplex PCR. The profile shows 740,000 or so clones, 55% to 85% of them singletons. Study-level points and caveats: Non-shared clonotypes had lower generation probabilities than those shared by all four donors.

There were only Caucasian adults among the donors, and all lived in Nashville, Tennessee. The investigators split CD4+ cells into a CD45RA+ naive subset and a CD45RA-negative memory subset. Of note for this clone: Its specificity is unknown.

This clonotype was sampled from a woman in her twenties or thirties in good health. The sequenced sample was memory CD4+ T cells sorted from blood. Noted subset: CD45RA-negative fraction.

CDR3 DNA: TGCGCCAGCACCCCAACGGGGGTTGGCTACACCTTC. It codes for CASTPTGVGYTF. V gene TRBV5-1 combines with J gene TRBJ1-2; perhaps TRBD1 as D (5 bases). The V end was cut by 6 bases, the J end by 7 bases, with 13 bases between. Germline CDR1 is SGHRS and CDR2 is YFSETQ. The CDR3 covers 12 residues.